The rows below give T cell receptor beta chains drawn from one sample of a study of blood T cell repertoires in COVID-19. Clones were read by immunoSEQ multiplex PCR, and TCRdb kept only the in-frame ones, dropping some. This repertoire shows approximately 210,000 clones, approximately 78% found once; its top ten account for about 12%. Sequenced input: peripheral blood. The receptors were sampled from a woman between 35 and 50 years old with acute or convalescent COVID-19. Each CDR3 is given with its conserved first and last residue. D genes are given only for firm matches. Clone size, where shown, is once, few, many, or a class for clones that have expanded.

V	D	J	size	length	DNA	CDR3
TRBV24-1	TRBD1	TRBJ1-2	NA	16	TGTGCCACCAGTGATTCGCTCGACAGGGGCAACTATGGCTACACCTTC	CATSDSLDRGNYGYTF
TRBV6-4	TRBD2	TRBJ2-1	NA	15	TGTGCCAGCAGCGCGGGGACTAGCGGGTACAATGAGCAGTTCTTC	CASSAGTSGYNEQFF
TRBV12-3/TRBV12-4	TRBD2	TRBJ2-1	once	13	TGTGCCAGCAGCCCAAATCTGGGGGGGGGTCAGTTCTTC	CASSPNLGGGQFF
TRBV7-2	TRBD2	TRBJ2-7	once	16	TGTGCCAGCAGCTCCCTTAGCGGGAGGGCCATCCACGAGCAGTACTTC	CASSSLSGRAIHEQYF
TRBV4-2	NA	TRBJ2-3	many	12	TGTGCCAGCAGCCAGACGGGAGATACGCAGTATTTT	CASSQTGDTQYF
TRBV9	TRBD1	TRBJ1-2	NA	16	TGTGCCAGCAGCGGAGAGGGACAGGGGGCCAACTATGGCTACACCTTC	CASSGEGQGANYGYTF
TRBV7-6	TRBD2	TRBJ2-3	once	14	TGTGCCAGCAGCTTCGTCGGGGGGGACGATACGCAGTATTTT	CASSFVGGDDTQYF
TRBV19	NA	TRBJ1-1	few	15	TGTGCCAGTAGTATAGACGCCCGGGGGTCCACTGAAGCTTTCTTT	CASSIDARGSTEAFF
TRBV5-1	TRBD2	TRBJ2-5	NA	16	TGCGCCAGCAGCCCCCGGACTAGCGGGGCGGGTGGGACCCAGTACTTC	CASSPRTSGAGGTQYF
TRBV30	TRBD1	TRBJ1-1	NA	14	TGTGCCTCCAGACAGGGCCCATGGGACACTGAAGCTTTCTTT	CASRQGPWDTEAFF
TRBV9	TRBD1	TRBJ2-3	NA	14	TGTGCCAGCAGCGTAGGACAGGGGCTAGATACGCAGTATTTT	CASSVGQGLDTQYF
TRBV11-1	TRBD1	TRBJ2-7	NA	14	TGTGCCAGCAGCCCTGGACAGGGGGTCAGCGAGCAGTACTTC	CASSPGQGVSEQYF
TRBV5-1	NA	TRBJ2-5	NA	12	TGCGCCAGCAGGCAGGATCAAGAGACCCAGTACTTC	CASRQDQETQYF
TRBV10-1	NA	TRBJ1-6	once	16	TGCGCCAGCAGTGAAAAGCTTAAGTCAAATAATTCACCCCTCCACTTT	CASSEKLKSNNSPLHF
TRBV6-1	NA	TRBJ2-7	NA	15	TGTGCCAGCAGTGAGCAGGGAAGTAGCTCCTACGAGCAGTACTTC	CASSEQGSSSYEQYF
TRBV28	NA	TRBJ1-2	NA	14	TGTGCCAGCAGTCCCCCCGTATCTAACTATGGCTACACCTTC	CASSPPVSNYGYTF
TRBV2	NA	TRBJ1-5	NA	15	TGTGCCAGCAGTGATCGCAGGGGCAAAAATCAGCCCCAGCATTTT	CASSDRRGKNQPQHF
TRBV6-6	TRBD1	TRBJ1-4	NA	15	TGTGCCAGCAGCGATACCGGGACAGCAAATGAAAAACTGTTTTTT	CASSDTGTANEKLFF
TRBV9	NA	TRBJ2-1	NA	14	TGTGCCAGCAGCGTAAACTCGGAGGGCGATGAGCAGTTCTTC	CASSVNSEGDEQFF
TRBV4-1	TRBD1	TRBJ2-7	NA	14	TGCGCCAGCAGCCAGGGACAGGGGTCCTACGAGCAGTACTTC	CASSQGQGSYEQYF
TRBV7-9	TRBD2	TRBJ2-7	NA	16	TGTGCCAGCAGCTTATGGGGACTAGCGGGACCCAACGAGCAGTACTTC	CASSLWGLAGPNEQYF
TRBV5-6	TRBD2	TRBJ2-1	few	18	TGTGCCAGCAGCTTGGGGGGAGGGACTCGCAGCTCCTACAATGAGCAGTTCTTC	CASSLGGGTRSSYNEQFF
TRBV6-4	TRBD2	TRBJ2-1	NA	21	TGTGCCAGCAGTGACCCGGTGAGGCGGGAGGGCCTTAGTCGATGCTGCAATGAGCAGTTCTTC	CASSDPVRREGLSRCCNEQFF
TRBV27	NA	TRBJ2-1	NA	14	TGTGCCAGCAGTTCGGGGGGCGCCTACAATGAGCAGTTCTTC	CASSSGGAYNEQFF
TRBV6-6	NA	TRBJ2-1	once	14	TGTGCCAGCGGAATGGACAGCTACTACAATGAGCAGTTCTTC	CASGMDSYYNEQFF
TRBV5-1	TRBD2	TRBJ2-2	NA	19	TGCGCCAGCAGCTTGGAAAGGACTAGCGGGAGGGTACCCACCGGGGAGCTGTTTTTT	CASSLERTSGRVPTGELFF
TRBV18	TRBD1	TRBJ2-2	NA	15	TGTGCCAGCTCACCGAGACAGGGGGAAACCGGGGAGCTGTTTTTT	CASSPRQGETGELFF
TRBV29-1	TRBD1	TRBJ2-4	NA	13	TGCAGCGCTACAGTGACAGGGGACGGCATTCAGTACTTC	CSATVTGDGIQYF
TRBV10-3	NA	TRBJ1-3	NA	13	TGTGCCATCACGCGGGCCTCCGTAGACACCATATATTTT	CAITRASVDTIYF
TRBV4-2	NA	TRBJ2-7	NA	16	TGTGCCAGCAGCCAAGACCGAGACGGGCCTAGGGGCGAGCAGTACTTC	CASSQDRDGPRGEQYF
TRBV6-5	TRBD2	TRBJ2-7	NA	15	TGTGCCAGCACCCGCAGCGGGGGTAGCTCCTACGAGCAGTACTTC	CASTRSGGSSYEQYF
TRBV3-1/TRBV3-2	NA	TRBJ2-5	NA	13	TGTGCCAGCAGCCAGCTAGCCGAGGAGACCCAGTACTTC	CASSQLAEETQYF
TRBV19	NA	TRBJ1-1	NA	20	TGTGCCAGTAGCATACGGAATTACGGGCGGGCGACTAGGTCGAACACTGAAGCTTTCTTT	CASSIRNYGRATRSNTEAFF
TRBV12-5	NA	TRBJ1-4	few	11	TGTGCCACGGGGACAAATGAAAAACTGTTTTTT	CATGTNEKLFF
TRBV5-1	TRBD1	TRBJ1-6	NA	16	TGCGCCAGCAGCTTCGGGTGGACAGGGGAGGTTTCACCCCTCCACTTT	CASSFGWTGEVSPLHF
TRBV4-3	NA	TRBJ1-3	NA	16	TGCGCCAGCAGCCAAGATCTAGGCAGCTCTGGAAACACCATATATTTT	CASSQDLGSSGNTIYF
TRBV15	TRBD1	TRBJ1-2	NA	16	TGTGCCACCAGCAGAGATCGGGCAGGGGGTCGGTATGGCTACACCTTC	CATSRDRAGGRYGYTF
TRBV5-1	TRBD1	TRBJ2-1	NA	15	TGCGCCAGCAGCCGGGACAGGGCGAAATACAATGAGCAGTTCTTC	CASSRDRAKYNEQFF
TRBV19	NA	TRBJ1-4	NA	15	TGTGCCAGTAGTACTCTACAGGGATTAGAGGAAAAACTGTTTTTT	CASSTLQGLEEKLFF
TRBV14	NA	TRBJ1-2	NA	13	TGTGCCAGCAGCCCGGACAGATTCTATGGCTACACCTTC	CASSPDRFYGYTF
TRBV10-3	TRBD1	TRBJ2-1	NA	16	TGTGCCATCAGTGGGGGGACAGGGGCTTCCTACAATGAGCAGTTCTTC	CAISGGTGASYNEQFF